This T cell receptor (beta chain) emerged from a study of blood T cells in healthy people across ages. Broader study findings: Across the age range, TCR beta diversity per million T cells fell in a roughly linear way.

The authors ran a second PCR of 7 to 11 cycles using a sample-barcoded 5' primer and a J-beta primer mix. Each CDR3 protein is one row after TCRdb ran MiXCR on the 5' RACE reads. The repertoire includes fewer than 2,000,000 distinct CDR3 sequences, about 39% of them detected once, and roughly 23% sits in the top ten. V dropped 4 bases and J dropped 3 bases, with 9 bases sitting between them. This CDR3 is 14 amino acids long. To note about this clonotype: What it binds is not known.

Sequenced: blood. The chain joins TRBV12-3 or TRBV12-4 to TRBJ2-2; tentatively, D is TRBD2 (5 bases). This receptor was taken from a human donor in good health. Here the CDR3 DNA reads TGTGCCAGCAGTTGGAGGTTGGACACCGGGGAGCTGTTTTTT. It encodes CASSWRLDTGELFF.